This TCR beta chain comes out of a study of blood T cells in healthy people across ages. Sample-barcoded 5' priming and a J-beta primer mix drove a second PCR of 7 to 11 cycles. TCRdb re-called the 5' RACE reads through MiXCR, storing one row per CDR3 protein. The data show roughly 2 million distinct CDR3 sequences, about 50% seen once. The germline gives CDR1 LGHNA, CDR2 YSLEER. This CDR3 has 16 residues. The V and J ends lost 6 bases and 6 bases, in that order; junction bases with no gene match: 14. The table lists this clonotype with a few counts. The chain joins TRBV4-3 to TRBJ2-3; the match to TRBD2 covers 8 bases. The sequenced sample consisted of blood. The TCR originated in a woman between 35 and 50 years old in good health. The DNA for the CDR3 is TGCGCCAGCAGTCTCGGGACTAGTTCATCCCGGGATACGCAGTATTTT. This codes for CASSLGTSSSRDTQYF.